This T cell receptor beta chain was sequenced for a study of OX40 agonist ivuxolimab in advanced cancers. General notes on the study: Ivuxolimab was an agonistic, fully human IgG2 monoclonal antibody directed against OX40 (CD134), a costimulatory receptor. Intravenous ivuxolimab was administered to patients every 2 weeks at six dose levels: 0.01, 0.1, 0.3, 1.5, 3 and 10 mg/kg. Of the approximately 53 patients in dose escalation, 19 had hepatocellular carcinoma, around 15 had melanoma, 9 had renal cell carcinoma and 9 had head and neck cancer. A male proportion of approximately 83% and a mean age of about 60 years, ranging from 23 to 79, were recorded for the dose-escalation cohort. Prior anti-PD-1, anti-PD-L1 or anti-CTLA-4 therapy was permitted, and 40% of dose-escalation patients had received checkpoint inhibitors. Partial responses occurred in three dose-escalation patients, of whom one had hepatocellular carcinoma and two had cutaneous melanoma. The point of sequencing TCRbeta in the periphery was to test whether ivuxolimab changed TCR sequence diversity and drove clonal T-cell expansion. The paper reports the monotherapy dose-escalation portion (N ≈ 50 patients) of the phase I ivuxolimab trial.

To sequence the TCRbeta CDR3 region, genomic DNA was isolated from the sorted cells. TCRbeta CDR3 regions were sequenced using the immunoSEQ Assay. TCRdb holds this immuneACCESS table with in-frame rearrangements only. Some clones are missing; in checked studies, unresolved V genes explain under half, and the rest has no known cause. The sample table holds just under 65,000 clones, of which 70% to 90% were seen once. The biggest ten clones account for 9.8% of the sample. This clone appeared once. No antigen is known for it. A junction end diverges from the germline sequence, so it may reflect a read error. This specimen includes other DNA sequences encoding the same CDR3. From its cysteine to its phenylalanine, the CDR3 spans 13 amino acids. Just CDR3 DNA is preserved here, 39 bases in frame from base 1. From a lookup of the germline V gene, CDR1 and CDR2 are SGHDN and FVKESK. Patients with a history of autoimmune disease or receiving systemic immunosuppression were excluded from the trial. Peripheral blood for TCR sequencing was collected from all dose cohorts at baseline, on cycle 4 day 1, and on cycle 7 day 1. The samples were taken from a phase I, first-in-human, multicenter, open-label dose-escalation trial of ivuxolimab. Adults with locally advanced or metastatic melanoma, renal cell carcinoma, hepatocellular carcinoma or head and neck squamous cell carcinoma were enrolled in the trial. Before TCR sequencing, CD4+ T cells and CD8+ T cells from peripheral blood were sorted into separate populations.

What the work shows at the level of the full study, not this receptor alone: Clonal expansion of both CD4+ and CD8+ blood T cells was observed from baseline to week 6 at doses 0.1 to 3.0 mg/kg. After ivuxolimab, CD8+ T cells had more expanded clones than CD4+ T cells on average. In the 0.1-3.0 mg/kg groups, partial responders had among the lowest normalized peripheral clonal expansion, particularly in CD8+ T cells. Low levels of normalized T-cell clonal expansion were also seen in some patients who did not respond. The antigen specificity of the clonally expanded peripheral T cells was not determined.

This clonotype originated in an adult with an advanced solid tumor such as melanoma, head and neck, liver or kidney cancer. The material sequenced was CD4+ or CD8+ T cells sorted from blood, taken in a trial of the OX40 agonist ivuxolimab. Recombination connected TRBV14 to TRBJ2-7; no D gene can be assigned with confidence. The DNA sequence is as follows: TGTGCCAGCAGCCAAGATCACAGCCCCCAGCCTGACTTC. This gives the protein CASSQDHSPQPDF.